These T cell receptor beta chains were read from a single sample in a study of cytomegalovirus exposure and HLA in healthy donors. Assay used: immunoSEQ multiplex PCR; TCRdb lists only in-frame clones, some missing. The table shows about 160,000 clones, with roughly 80% occurring only once. Sequences were obtained from PBMCs. The receptors come from a female donor in good health and CMV-seronegative. Each CDR3 is given with its conserved first and last residue. Fields, in order: CDR3 protein, CDR3 DNA, V gene, D gene, clone size, J gene. A D gene is named only where the DNA matches it firmly. Where a row states a size, it is once, few, many or the class of an expanded clone; other rows omit it.

CDR3aa: CASSLGQGGNTEAFF; CDR3nt: TGCGCCAGCAGCTTAGGACAGGGCGGTAACACTGAAGCTTTCTTT; v_gene: TRBV5-1; d_gene: TRBD1; abundance: -; j_gene: TRBJ1-1
CDR3aa: CASSFRQQTKDTQYF; CDR3nt: TGTGCCAGCAGCTTTCGGCAGCAGACAAAAGATACGCAGTATTTT; v_gene: TRBV5-6; d_gene: -; abundance: -; j_gene: TRBJ2-3
CDR3aa: CASSHSGTSSSKASYNEQFF; CDR3nt: TGCGCCAGCAGCCATTCCGGGACTAGCTCCTCAAAGGCTTCCTACAATGAGCAGTTCTTC; v_gene: TRBV4-3; d_gene: TRBD2; abundance: -; j_gene: TRBJ2-1
CDR3aa: CASSQPPTGTGGYEQYF; CDR3nt: TGTGCCAGCAGCCAACCCCCCACCGGGACAGGGGGCTACGAGCAGTACTTC; v_gene: TRBV4-2; d_gene: TRBD1; abundance: -; j_gene: TRBJ2-7
CDR3aa: CASSAEDEKLFF; CDR3nt: TGTGCCAGCAGCGCGGAAGATGAAAAACTGTTTTTT; v_gene: TRBV5-7; d_gene: -; abundance: -; j_gene: TRBJ1-4
CDR3aa: CAISEGAASNQPQHF; CDR3nt: TGTGCCATCAGTGAAGGGGCGGCGAGCAATCAGCCCCAGCATTTT; v_gene: TRBV10-3; d_gene: -; abundance: -; j_gene: TRBJ1-5
CDR3aa: CASSLGLANYEQYF; CDR3nt: TGTGCCAGCAGCCTGGGGCTAGCGAACTACGAGCAGTACTTC; v_gene: TRBV5-8; d_gene: -; abundance: -; j_gene: TRBJ2-7
CDR3aa: CASSVDARHENLFF; CDR3nt: TGTGCCAGCAGCGTAGACGCCAGACATGAAAACCTGTTTTTT; v_gene: TRBV9; d_gene: -; abundance: -; j_gene: TRBJ1-4
CDR3aa: CASTRAGQGPYGYTF; CDR3nt: TGTGCCAGCACCCGAGCCGGACAGGGACCCTATGGCTACACCTTC; v_gene: TRBV6-6; d_gene: TRBD1; abundance: -; j_gene: TRBJ1-2
CDR3aa: CASSDYYPETQYF; CDR3nt: TGTGCCAGCAGTGACTACTACCCGGAGACCCAGTACTTC; v_gene: TRBV2; d_gene: -; abundance: few; j_gene: TRBJ2-5
CDR3aa: CASRGTSGRATGELFF; CDR3nt: TGTGCCAGCAGGGGGACTAGCGGGAGGGCCACCGGGGAGCTGTTTTTT; v_gene: TRBV2; d_gene: TRBD2; abundance: few; j_gene: TRBJ2-2
CDR3aa: CASNVYRGGYTF; CDR3nt: TGTGCCAGCAACGTCTACAGGGGTGGCTACACCTTC; v_gene: TRBV9; d_gene: TRBD1; abundance: -; j_gene: TRBJ1-2
CDR3aa: CASSLFGDTQYF; CDR3nt: TGTGCCAGCAGTTTATTCGGAGATACGCAGTATTTT; v_gene: TRBV27; d_gene: -; abundance: -; j_gene: TRBJ2-3
CDR3aa: CASSQETGVLVTNEKLFF; CDR3nt: TGCGCCAGCAGCCAAGAAACAGGGGTCTTAGTGACTAATGAAAAACTGTTTTTT; v_gene: TRBV4-3; d_gene: TRBD1; abundance: -; j_gene: TRBJ1-4
CDR3aa: CAAGTSAHEQFF; CDR3nt: TGTGCCGCCGGGACTAGCGCCCATGAGCAGTTCTTC; v_gene: TRBV30; d_gene: TRBD2; abundance: -; j_gene: TRBJ2-1
CDR3aa: CASRPAGVGTGDADTQYF; CDR3nt: TGTGCCAGCCGCCCGGCGGGGGTCGGGACAGGAGATGCAGATACGCAGTATTTT; v_gene: TRBV7-3; d_gene: -; abundance: -; j_gene: TRBJ2-3
CDR3aa: CASSRGGVSGYTF; CDR3nt: TGTGCCAGCAGCCGCGGGGGCGTAAGTGGCTACACCTTC; v_gene: TRBV6-6; d_gene: -; abundance: -; j_gene: TRBJ1-2
CDR3aa: CASSPLTGDNQPQHF; CDR3nt: TGTGCCAGCAGCCCCCTGACAGGGGACAATCAGCCCCAGCATTTT; v_gene: TRBV9; d_gene: TRBD1; abundance: few; j_gene: TRBJ1-5
CDR3aa: CASSPWGEGVTDTQYF; CDR3nt: TGTGCCAGCTCACCATGGGGTGAGGGAGTAACAGATACGCAGTATTTT; v_gene: TRBV18; d_gene: -; abundance: -; j_gene: TRBJ2-3
CDR3aa: CTSSPRLAGGRQETQYF; CDR3nt: TGCACCAGCAGTCCCCGGTTAGCGGGGGGCCGGCAAGAGACCCAGTACTTC; v_gene: TRBV1; d_gene: -; abundance: few; j_gene: TRBJ2-5
CDR3aa: CASSWGLESREQFF; CDR3nt: TGCGCCAGCAGCTGGGGACTAGAGTCCCGGGAGCAGTTCTTC; v_gene: TRBV5-1; d_gene: TRBD2; abundance: -; j_gene: TRBJ2-1
CDR3aa: CASSLYEQYF; CDR3nt: TGTGCCAGCAGCTTGTACGAGCAGTACTTC; v_gene: TRBV11-2; d_gene: -; abundance: -; j_gene: TRBJ2-7
CDR3aa: CSVEGSAGGPRNSQYF; CDR3nt: TGCAGCGTTGAAGGGAGCGCGGGGGGGCCGAGAAACAGTCAGTACTTC; v_gene: TRBV29-1; d_gene: TRBD2; abundance: -; j_gene: TRBJ2-4
CDR3aa: CAISLGGGDGEQFF; CDR3nt: TGTGCCATCAGTCTTGGAGGCGGGGACGGTGAGCAGTTCTTC; v_gene: TRBV10-3; d_gene: -; abundance: -; j_gene: TRBJ2-1
CDR3aa: CASSFGGSYNEQFF; CDR3nt: TGTGCTAGCAGCTTCGGCGGTTCCTACAATGAGCAGTTCTTC; v_gene: TRBV7-7; d_gene: -; abundance: few; j_gene: TRBJ2-1
CDR3aa: CASSLPGQDNTEAFF; CDR3nt: TGTGCCAGCAGCTTACCGGGACAGGACAACACTGAAGCTTTCTTT; v_gene: TRBV13; d_gene: TRBD1; abundance: -; j_gene: TRBJ1-1
CDR3aa: CASSPRDRGRGYGYTF; CDR3nt: TGTGCCAGCAGCCCCCGGGACAGGGGTAGAGGCTATGGCTACACCTTC; v_gene: TRBV7-8; d_gene: TRBD1; abundance: -; j_gene: TRBJ1-2
CDR3aa: CASSSSGGRETQYF; CDR3nt: TGTGCCAGCAGCTCAAGCGGGGGGAGAGAGACCCAGTACTTC; v_gene: TRBV7-2; d_gene: TRBD2; abundance: -; j_gene: TRBJ2-5
CDR3aa: CASSAGGTGNTIYF; CDR3nt: TGTGCCAGCAGCGCGGGGGGTACGGGAAACACCATATATTTT; v_gene: TRBV7-9; d_gene: -; abundance: -; j_gene: TRBJ1-3
CDR3aa: CAISGTVVLLMNTEAFF; CDR3nt: TGTGCCATCAGCGGGACAGTTGTTCTTTTGATGAACACTGAAGCTTTCTTT; v_gene: TRBV10-3; d_gene: TRBD1; abundance: -; j_gene: TRBJ1-1
CDR3aa: CAISVTGSGYTF; CDR3nt: TGTGCCATCAGTGTCACAGGGTCCGGCTACACCTTC; v_gene: TRBV10-3; d_gene: -; abundance: -; j_gene: TRBJ1-2
CDR3aa: CASSQLRDRGFQETQYF; CDR3nt: TGCGCCAGCAGCCAACTCCGGGACAGGGGGTTCCAAGAGACCCAGTACTTC; v_gene: TRBV4-1; d_gene: TRBD1; abundance: -; j_gene: TRBJ2-5
CDR3aa: CASKQGDSTDTQYF; CDR3nt: TGTGCCAGCAAACAGGGTGATAGCACAGATACGCAGTATTTT; v_gene: TRBV6-1; d_gene: -; abundance: -; j_gene: TRBJ2-3
CDR3aa: CASSSTGLAGDEQFF; CDR3nt: TGTGCCAGCAGTTCTACGGGACTAGCGGGAGATGAGCAGTTCTTC; v_gene: TRBV28; d_gene: TRBD2; abundance: -; j_gene: TRBJ2-1
CDR3aa: CAWREDRAHEQYF; CDR3nt: TGTGCCTGGAGGGAAGACAGGGCGCACGAGCAGTACTTC; v_gene: TRBV30; d_gene: TRBD1; abundance: -; j_gene: TRBJ2-7
CDR3aa: CASMIGGNTGELFF; CDR3nt: TGTGCCAGTATGATAGGAGGGAACACCGGGGAGCTGTTTTTT; v_gene: TRBV19; d_gene: -; abundance: once; j_gene: TRBJ2-2
CDR3aa: CASSLARQNYGYTF; CDR3nt: TGTGCCAGCAGCTTGGCGCGCCAAAACTATGGCTACACCTTC; v_gene: TRBV5-4; d_gene: -; abundance: few; j_gene: TRBJ1-2
CDR3aa: CASSGGLPPYNEQFF; CDR3nt: TGTGCCAGCAGCGGGGGACTTCCTCCCTACAATGAGCAGTTCTTC; v_gene: TRBV9; d_gene: -; abundance: -; j_gene: TRBJ2-1
CDR3aa: CASSKRERTDTQYF; CDR3nt: TGTGCCAGCAGCAAGCGGGAGAGGACAGATACGCAGTATTTT; v_gene: TRBV21-1; d_gene: -; abundance: -; j_gene: TRBJ2-3
CDR3aa: CASSLVGTRGEFF; CDR3nt: TGTGCCAGCAGCTTAGTCGGGACGCGGGGGGAGTTCTTC; v_gene: TRBV7-9; d_gene: TRBD2; abundance: few; j_gene: TRBJ2-1
CDR3aa: CASSISPDRGPGELFF; CDR3nt: TGTGCCAGCAGTATTTCACCCGATCGCGGGCCCGGGGAGCTGTTTTTT; v_gene: TRBV28; d_gene: -; abundance: -; j_gene: TRBJ2-2
CDR3aa: CASSEGSSYEQYF; CDR3nt: TGCGCCAGCAGTGAGGGCTCGTCCTACGAGCAGTACTTC; v_gene: TRBV10-2; d_gene: -; abundance: -; j_gene: TRBJ2-7
CDR3aa: CAWSTKLGLDTEAFF; CDR3nt: TGTGCCTGGAGTACAAAACTAGGGTTGGACACTGAAGCTTTCTTT; v_gene: TRBV30; d_gene: -; abundance: few; j_gene: TRBJ1-1
CDR3aa: CASSQVSSFAGGVTDTQYF; CDR3nt: TGTGCCAGCAGCCAAGTTAGCTCCTTCGCGGGTGGTGTCACAGATACGCAGTATTTT; v_gene: TRBV14; d_gene: -; abundance: few; j_gene: TRBJ2-3
CDR3aa: CASRVGQGETQYF; CDR3nt: TGTGCCAGCAGGGTAGGACAGGGAGAGACCCAGTACTTC; v_gene: TRBV6-1; d_gene: TRBD1; abundance: few; j_gene: TRBJ2-5
CDR3aa: CASSHQEPQPQHF; CDR3nt: TGTGCCAGCAGCCACCAAGAGCCACAGCCCCAGCATTTT; v_gene: TRBV6-5; d_gene: -; abundance: -; j_gene: TRBJ1-5
CDR3aa: CASSKLAGGVYEQFF; CDR3nt: TGTGCCAGCAGCAAACTAGCGGGAGGTGTGTATGAGCAGTTCTTC; v_gene: TRBV11-3; d_gene: TRBD2; abundance: -; j_gene: TRBJ2-1
CDR3aa: CASSRPGQSEGYTF; CDR3nt: TGTGCCAGCAGCCGCCCGGGACAGTCGGAAGGCTACACCTTC; v_gene: TRBV6-5; d_gene: TRBD1; abundance: -; j_gene: TRBJ1-2
CDR3aa: CASSPEWYNEQFF; CDR3nt: TGTGCCAGCAGCCCCGAGTGGTACAATGAGCAGTTCTTC; v_gene: TRBV7-9; d_gene: -; abundance: -; j_gene: TRBJ2-1
CDR3aa: CSARTGVTEAFF; CDR3nt: TGCAGCGCCCGGACGGGAGTAACAGAAGCTTTCTTT; v_gene: TRBV29-1; d_gene: -; abundance: few; j_gene: TRBJ1-1
CDR3aa: CASGEGNTEAFF; CDR3nt: TGTGCCTCGGGGGAGGGGAACACTGAAGCTTTCTTT; v_gene: TRBV7-9; d_gene: -; abundance: -; j_gene: TRBJ1-1
CDR3aa: CASSQDIAGKLPETQYF; CDR3nt: TGTGCCAGCAGCCAAGACATCGCGGGTAAACTCCCGGAGACCCAGTACTTC; v_gene: TRBV4-2; d_gene: -; abundance: few; j_gene: TRBJ2-5
CDR3aa: CASSAQPGQNTEAFF; CDR3nt: TGTGCCAGCAGCGCACAACCGGGACAGAACACTGAAGCTTTCTTT; v_gene: TRBV7-3; d_gene: -; abundance: -; j_gene: TRBJ1-1